The sequence of this TCR beta chain was determined in a study of radiation and T cells in renal cell carcinoma. Germline values: CDR1 SGHRS, CDR2 YFSETQ. There are 12 residues in the CDR3. Trimming removed 5 bases from V and 0 bases from J, with 3 bases in between. Regarding this clone: No antigen is known for it.

Time point denoted: blood 4 weeks post-SBRT, at nephrectomy. The treatment is: 15 Gy SBRT to primary tumor, nephrectomy 4 weeks later. Nephrectomy followed 15 Gy stereotactic body radiation by 4 weeks. Findings and limits, study-wide: Top tumor clonotypes rose in blood 2 weeks post-radiation, then contracted. No pretreatment tumor biopsies were available for baseline clonotypes.

Assay: immunoSEQ multiplex PCR; the TCRdb copy retains only in-frame clones and omits some. The sample shows 150,000 to 200,000 clones, roughly nine tenths of them seen only once. The V call is TRBV5-1, the J call TRBJ1-3; D is unclear. The sequence derives from a woman in her forties or fifties with renal cell carcinoma. The sample here was blood, taken from a patient whose treatment included radiotherapy and nephrectomy. In DNA form, the CDR3 reads TGCGCCAGCAGGGGCTCTGGAAACACCATATATTTT. Translation gives CASRGSGNTIYF.